This T cell receptor (beta chain) was sequenced during a study of blood T cell repertoires in COVID-19. Data came from immunoSEQ multiplex PCR; TCRdb stores just in-frame clones and leaves some out. The sample contains some 140,000 clones, around 84% of which appear only once. With 3 bases clipped from V and 8 bases from J, the junction kept 9 bases outside the gene matches. The CDR3 sequence is 15 residues long. Germline V lookup: CDR1 SGHAT, CDR2 FQNNGV. What was sequenced was PBMCs or T cells enriched from blood (not recorded which). The receptor was derived from a man aged 35 to 55 with acute COVID-19. The chain joins TRBV11-2 to TRBJ2-1; 8 bases line up with TRBD2. For the CDR3, the DNA is TGTGCCAGCAGCTTTGGTCTAGCGGGTTTCGATGAGCAGTTCTTC. It is translated as CASSFGLAGFDEQFF.